A selection of T cell receptor beta chains follows, all from one sample in a study of regulatory T cells in long-lasting Graves disease. TCRdb ran MiXCR on the multiplex PCR reads and lists one entry per CDR3 protein. The table lists around 320,000 distinct CDR3 sequences, over 15% of them singletons. The data also belong to a second study, concerning T cells in Graves' hyperthyroidism and ophthalmopathy.

The material was peripheral blood mononuclear cells (PBMCs), obtained at new diagnosis, from a patient treated with antithyroid drugs. These receptors all stem from a man aged 35-49 years with Graves disease. Both conserved end residues are part of each CDR3. A D gene is named only where the DNA matches it firmly. Some rows have no size entry. The others give once, few or many, or a class for an expanded clone.

d_gene,j_gene,v_gene,abundance,CDR3aa,CDR3nt
NA,TRBJ2-3,TRBV9,few,CASSGTVSSTDTQYF,TGTGCCAGCAGCGGGACAGTTTCTAGCACAGATACGCAGTATTTT
TRBD2,TRBJ2-3,TRBV10-3,many,CAISGSLAGVTDTQYF,TGTGCCATCAGTGGGTCCCTAGCGGGCGTCACAGATACGCAGTATTTT
NA,TRBJ2-7,TRBV14,NA,CASSQELPYEQYF,TGTGCCAGCAGCCAAGAATTACCCTACGAGCAGTACTTC
NA,TRBJ1-3,TRBV12-3/TRBV12-4,many,CASSLFVTIYF,TGTGCCAGCAGTTTATTCGTCACCATATATTTT
NA,TRBJ1-5,TRBV28,many,CASSLGHLASNQPQHF,TGTGCCAGCAGTTTAGGTCATCTCGCCTCAAATCAGCCCCAGCATTTT
NA,TRBJ1-1,TRBV6-1,NA,CASRSKGMNTEAFF,TGTGCCAGCAGGTCGAAGGGGATGAACACTGAAGCTTTCTTT
NA,TRBJ2-5,TRBV15,many,CATSRPSTSETQYF,TGTGCCACCAGCAGACCCTCAACTTCAGAGACCCAGTACTTC
TRBD2,TRBJ2-3,TRBV11-1,few,CASSLSWEGDTQYF,TGTGCCAGCAGCCTAAGCTGGGAGGGTGATACGCAGTATTTT
TRBD1,TRBJ2-7,TRBV5-1,few,CASSWGQPYEQYF,TGCGCCAGCAGCTGGGGACAGCCCTACGAGCAGTACTTC
TRBD1,TRBJ1-5,TRBV4-2,many,CASSQDMFGQGVPQHF,TGTGCCAGCAGCCAAGATATGTTCGGGCAGGGGGTGCCCCAGCATTTT
NA,TRBJ1-5,TRBV12-3/TRBV12-4,once,CASRTEVAPQHF,TGTGCCAGCAGGACGGAGGTTGCCCCCCAGCATTTT
NA,TRBJ2-5,TRBV18,few,CASSQTGFGGGEETQYF,TGTGCCAGCTCACAAACAGGGTTCGGCGGAGGCGAAGAGACCCAGTACTTC
TRBD2,TRBJ2-5,TRBV20-1,many,CSALAGGGQETQYF,TGCAGTGCTCTAGCGGGCGGGGGACAAGAGACCCAGTACTTC
NA,TRBJ1-5,TRBV9,many,CASSVAEGGQPQHF,TGTGCCAGCAGCGTAGCAGAGGGAGGTCAGCCCCAGCATTTT
TRBD2,TRBJ2-3,TRBV5-1,NA,CASSPPSGGDTDTQYF,TGCGCCAGCAGCCCCCCGAGCGGGGGGGACACAGATACGCAGTATTTT
TRBD1,TRBJ2-7,TRBV7-2,many,CASSRKWTGAFYEQYF,TGTGCCAGCAGCAGAAAATGGACAGGGGCCTTCTACGAGCAGTACTTC
TRBD1,TRBJ1-5,TRBV18,many,CASSPQDRYSNQPQHF,TGTGCCAGCTCACCACAGGACAGGTATAGCAATCAGCCCCAGCATTTT
TRBD1,TRBJ1-2,TRBV6-1,few,CASSRDRGYGYTF,TGTGCCAGCAGTCGGGACAGGGGTTATGGCTACACCTTC
NA,TRBJ2-1,TRBV2,many,CASSGTYNEQFF,TGTGCCAGCTCTGGGACCTACAATGAGCAGTTCTTC
TRBD1,TRBJ2-1,TRBV20-1,many,CSVPGQGSVNEQFF,TGCAGTGTTCCGGGACAGGGGTCGGTCAATGAGCAGTTCTTC
TRBD1,TRBJ2-3,TRBV30,few,CAWSGWIVQGAGGATDTQYF,TGTGCCTGGAGTGGATGGATTGTACAGGGGGCAGGAGGGGCCACAGATACGCAGTATTTT
NA,TRBJ1-1,TRBV7-8,NA,CASSSKYSFERDFF,TGTGCCAGCAGCTCAAAATACTCCTTTGAGAGGGATTTCTTT
TRBD2,TRBJ2-3,TRBV7-3,few,CASSLLAGEGDTQYF,TGTGCCAGCAGCCTACTAGCGGGAGAGGGAGATACGCAGTATTTT
NA,TRBJ1-2,TRBV28,many,CASSLRGRGGSNYGYTF,TGTGCCAGCAGTTTAAGGGGCAGGGGCGGATCAAACTATGGCTACACCTTC